This T cell receptor beta chain came from a study of naive and memory T cell subsets. Broader study findings: Both skin biopsy types reportedly yielded TCRs, tuberculin sites far more. Potentially, T cell activation and differentiation skew this RNA-based measurement.

Treatment noted: skin biopsy from PPD injection site in Mantoux-positive individual. An oligonucleotide containing a UMI was ligated to the 3' end of TCR cDNA. Individuals with a positive Mantoux test gave biopsies from PPD-injected skin. This clonotype was seen repeatedly, ten times or more. Its antigen is unknown. Four PCR rounds used nested alpha and beta constant region primers plus the SP2 primer. From the UMI-ligation and nested PCR reads, TCRdb called clonotypes with MiXCR, one entry per CDR3 protein. The table shows about 37,000 distinct CDR3 sequences, with 9.5% to 12% occurring only once. In germline, CDR1 is DFQATT, CDR2 SNEGSKA (reference sequence). V gave up 5 bases and J gave up 8 bases, with 10 bases separating them. This CDR3 is 11 amino acids long.

This specimen consisted of skin, obtained from a tuberculin skin test site. This sequence was found in an adult in good health. The chain links TRBV20-1 to TRBJ2-1; D is unresolved. CDR3 loop: CSAHDIYEQFF. The CDR3 coding sequence is TGCAGTGCTCACGACATCTATGAGCAGTTCTTC.